The 20 T cell receptor beta chains listed next were all sequenced from one sample in a study of post-analysis software for immune sequencing data. Libraries were made from TCR beta cDNA, and they carried unique molecular identifiers. Via MiXCR, TCRdb re-called the PCR reads, giving one row per CDR3 protein. The sample comprises about 540,000 distinct CDR3 sequences, approximately 31% of which are singletons, and around 6% rests with the top ten. Whole-study results and caveats: About 5 TRBV segments occurring more often in patients than controls included TRBV5-6, TRBV5-1 and TRBV20-1.

Antigens of these TCRs are unknown. The sequenced sample was blood. Every receptor here comes from a girl aged 2 to 17 with multiple sclerosis.

This clonotype was observed a few times. The chain is built from TRBV6-5 and TRBJ2-5, with 10 bases lining up with TRBD2. Germline trimming cut 6 bases from V and 1 base from J; bases unmatched to any gene: 5. The CDR3 spans 15 residues. Germline V CDR1 and CDR2: MNHEY, SVGAGI. For the CDR3, the DNA is TGTGCCAGCAGCGGGACTAGCGCTACCCAAGAGACCCAGTACTTC. This translates into CASSGTSATQETQYF.

The V gene is TRBV10-3, the J gene TRBJ2-3; 9 nucleotides match TRBD1. With V trimmed by 6 bases and J by 6 bases, 4 bases remained unmatched. The CDR3 is 13 residues long. Germline CDR1 is ENHRY and CDR2 is SYGVKD. The CDR3 spells CAIRGQGRDTQYF. CDR3 bases: TGTGCCATCAGGGGACAGGGCAGGGATACGCAGTATTTT.

The rearrangement links TRBV27 to TRBJ1-5, with 7 bases identical to TRBD1. CDR3 length: 16 amino acids. Germline V gene sequence: CDR1 MNHEY, CDR2 SMNVEV (reference sequence). Trimming cost V 2 bases and J 7 bases; bases outside gene matches: 11. The CDR3 spells CASSLRGGGVYQPQHF. CDR3 bases: TGTGCCAGCAGTTTAAGAGGGGGCGGTGTGTACCAGCCCCAGCATTTT.

This clonotype turned up a few times. The V gene is TRBV24-1, the J gene TRBJ2-7; no clear D. Trimming took 5 bases from V and 2 from J, leaving 9 bases between them. Germline-derived CDR1 and CDR2 are KGHDR and SFDVKD. This CDR3 comprises 13 residues. The CDR3 loop reads CATSGTTTYEQYF. As DNA, the CDR3 is TGTGCCACCAGTGGCACAACCACCTACGAGCAGTACTTC.

The chain joins TRBV2 to TRBJ1-1; the match to TRBD1 covers 7 bases. The germline gives CDR1 SNHLY, CDR2 FYNNEI. This CDR3 contains 13 residues. V dropped 7 bases and J dropped 8; count of bases not matched to a gene: 10. In nucleotides, the CDR3 is TGTGCCAGCAATCCGGGACAGACCTTGGAAGCTTTCTTT. Translated, it gives CASNPGQTLEAFF.

The V call is TRBV7-2, the J call TRBJ2-7; D possibly uses TRBD1 or TRBD2 (5 bases each). This CDR3 is built from 15 residues. Between the trimmed V and J ends, which lost 1 base and 2 bases, there was a span of 12 bases. CDR1 is SGHTA, CDR2 FQGNSA, per germline. The CDR3 bases are TGTGCCAGCAGCTTAGTTATTGGGGGAACCTACGAGCAGTACTTC. The encoded protein is CASSLVIGGTYEQYF.

As concerns this clonotype: The germline gene is not matched at one end of the junction; a read error may be the cause. The CDR3 loop is CSAAGTTNEKLFF. Written as DNA, the CDR3 is TGCAGTGCGGCCGGGACTACTAATGAGAAACTGTTTTTT. The chain couples TRBV20-1 to TRBJ1-4, with D maybe TRBD1 (5 bases). This CDR3 region has 13 residues. Germline CDR1 and CDR2: DFQATT and SNEGSKA (reference sequence).

For this clonotype: A much larger clone differs by one base, so this may be a read error. V usage is TRBV10-3 and J usage is TRBJ2-5, with 7 nucleotides matching TRBD2. The CDR3 is 11 residues long. Germline CDR1 is ENHRY and CDR2 is SYGVKD. Trimming at V came to 4 bases and at J to 11 bases, leaving 4 bases not matched to a gene. The CDR3 DNA follows: TGTGCCATCAGTGCCGCGGGGGAGCAGTACTTC. Its protein is CAISAAGEQYF.

This clonotype was observed a handful of times. The rearrangement links TRBV10-3 to TRBJ1-2; D is ambiguous. Trimming took off 2 bases at V and 8 bases at J, with 15 bases between the two ends. There are 14 residues in the CDR3. Germline V gene data show CDR1 as ENHRY and CDR2 as SYGVKD. In DNA, the CDR3 is TGTGCCATCAGTGAGATGAGGGTCGGGGAAGGCTACACCTTC. Protein: CAISEMRVGEGYTF.

As concerns this clonotype: The junction departs from the called germline gene at one end, perhaps through a read error. The chain joins TRBV20-1 to TRBJ1-1; D is uncertain. The CDR3 consists of 14 residues. Germline loops: CDR1 DFQATT, CDR2 SNEGSKA (reference sequence). The DNA of the CDR3 is TGCAGTGCTGGAGATAGGGCAGCGATGACTGAAGCTTTCTTT. Protein sequence: CSAGDRAAMTEAFF.

The CDR3 DNA reads TGTGCCAGCAGCTTACGTGGACAGGGCGGGAACACTGAAGCTTTCTTT. It encodes CASSLRGQGGNTEAFF. The V call is TRBV7-2, the J call TRBJ1-1; 8 bases agree with TRBD1. V was clipped by 2 bases and J by 1 base; unmatched bases: 6. This CDR3 comprises 16 residues. Germline V gives CDR1 SGHTA, CDR2 FQGNSA.

The count of this clonotype is one. A read error is possible here, since a much larger clone lies one base away. The rearrangement links TRBV7-3 to TRBJ2-1; D perhaps matches TRBD2 (6 bases). From germline, CDR1 is SGHTA and CDR2 FQGTGA. CDR3 length equals 18 residues. CDR3: CASSLKPSRRADVNEQVF. CDR3 DNA: TGTGCCAGCAGCTTGAAACCTTCTAGGAGGGCAGATGTGAATGAGCAGGTCTTC. The full variable domain, in which reference TRBV7-3 and TRBJ2-1 provide the parts outside the CDR3, is GAGVSQTPSNKVTEKGKYVELRCDPISGHTALYWYRQSLGQGPEFLIYFQGTGAADDSGLPNDRFFAVRPEGSVSTLKIQRTERGDSAVYLCASSLKPSRRADVNEQVFGPGTRLTVL.

In this sample, this clonotype turned up a few times. The rearrangement links TRBV5-1 to TRBJ2-1, with TRBD2 matching over 8 bases. Germline loops: CDR1 SGHRS, CDR2 YFSETQ. The CDR3 sequence is 16 residues long. After removal of 0 bases from V and 9 bases from J, the junction contained 11 bases not matched to a gene. CDR3 nucleotides: TGCGCCAGCAGCTTGGCGAGTGGGACTAGAATGGTTGAGCAGTTCTTC. Amino acids: CASSLASGTRMVEQFF. The full variable domain, with the rest looked up from reference TRBV5-1 and TRBJ2-1, is KAGVTQTPRYLIKTRGQQVTLSCSPISGHRSVSWYQQTPGQGLQFLFEYFSETQRNKGNFPGRFSGRQFSNSRSEMNVSTLELGDSALYLCASSLASGTRMVEQFFGPGTRLTVL.

The table lists this clonotype with a few counts. V gene TRBV24-1 combines with J gene TRBJ2-5; tentative D call: TRBD2 (6 bases). Trimming removed 9 bases from V and 11 bases from J, with 15 bases in between. Germline V CDR1 and CDR2: KGHDR, SFDVKD. This CDR3 has 11 amino acids. CDR3 protein: CATEEGGEQYF. CDR3 in DNA: TGTGCCACCGAGGAGGGAGGAGAGCAGTACTTC.

The V gene is TRBV7-2, the J gene TRBJ2-7; 9 bases map to TRBD2. The V segment lost 1 base and the J segment 3 bases; nucleotides outside the gene matches: 7. Germline V gives CDR1 SGHTA, CDR2 FQGNSA. The CDR3 runs to 16 residues. This CDR3 reads CASSLVRGGAGYEQYF. CDR3 sequence (DNA): TGTGCCAGCAGCTTAGTTCGCGGGGGGGCGGGCTACGAGCAGTACTTC.

Only a few counts were recorded for this clonotype. The CDR3 is CASSKNPLRTEAFF. As DNA, the CDR3 is TGTGCCAGCAGTAAAAATCCCCTGCGCACTGAAGCTTTCTTT. The chain links TRBV6-5 to TRBJ1-1; D gene uncertain. V lost 5 bases to trimming and J lost 4 bases, with 14 bases between them. CDR3 size: 14 residues. The germline V gene encodes CDR1 MNHEY and CDR2 SVGAGI.

On this clonotype: A much more abundant neighbour one base away suggests this may be a read error. CDR3 sequence: CASTFQATSTQYF. CDR3 coding DNA: TGTGCCAGCACTTTCCAAGCGACAAGTACGCAGTATTTT. The rearrangement uses TRBV2 and TRBJ2-3; D not resolved. CDR3 size: 13 residues. Germline values: CDR1 SNHLY, CDR2 FYNNEI. Trimming pared 7 bases from V and 8 bases from J, leaving 16 bases between.

This clonotype was observed at least ten times. This chain joins TRBV7-2 and TRBJ2-3; D possibly corresponds to TRBD2 (6 bases). V dropped 5 bases and J dropped 0 bases, with 18 bases sitting between them. The CDR3 runs to 17 residues. Per germline, CDR1 SGHTA and CDR2 FQGNSA. CDR3 sequence reads: CASSDYPLGGSTDTQYF. The DNA of the CDR3 is TGTGCCAGCAGCGACTACCCGCTGGGGGGTAGCACAGATACGCAGTATTTT.

This clonotype turned up a few times. The CDR3 loop is CSVSQGGETQYF. The CDR3 DNA follows: TGCAGCGTTTCTCAGGGCGGGGAGACCCAGTACTTC. The chain uses TRBV29-1 and TRBJ2-5; D is perhaps TRBD1 or TRBD2 (5 bases each). V was clipped by 5 bases and J by 5 bases, with 12 bases between them. Germline CDR1 reads SQVTM; CDR2 reads ANQGSEA. CDR3 length: 12 amino acids.

V is TRBV5-1 and J is TRBJ1-2, with 9 bases identical to TRBD1. J lost 6 bases, V lost 3 bases, and 3 bases had no gene match. Germline V CDR1 and CDR2: SGHRS, YFSETQ. The CDR3 has 13 amino acids. CDR3 loop: CASSSQGADGYTF. CDR3 coding DNA: TGCGCCAGCAGCTCACAGGGGGCGGATGGCTACACCTTC.